These 28 T cell receptor beta chains came from one sample sequenced in a study of tumor-infiltrating lymphocytes in primary liver carcinoma. Co-extraction of RNA and DNA was performed on about 19-30 mg of unsorted bulk tissue. TCR beta cDNA was made from roughly 450 ng total RNA with a constant-region primer. ARM-PCR was slightly modified, and three nested multiplex PCR rounds with it gave rise to the TCR beta libraries. Each of the first two PCR rounds ran approximately 11 cycles with TRBV1-TRBV30 forward and C-beta reverse primers. Using its own MiXCR run on the multiplex PCR reads, TCRdb lists one record per CDR3 protein. Among approximately 47,000 distinct CDR3 sequences listed, 60% to 75% were seen once. Sequencing was carried out using liver tumor tissue from sampling region 3. Subset denoted: tumor region T3, left-lateral pole. These receptors were taken from a man aged 35-49 years with primary liver carcinoma and hepatitis B virus infection.

This clonotype occurred a few times. The rearrangement uses TRBV19 and TRBJ2-2, with a weak D call TRBD1 (6 bases). The V end lost 7 bases, the J end lost 0 bases, and 12 bases lay between the germline ends. In germline, CDR1 is LNHDA, CDR2 SQIVND (reference sequence). This CDR3 comprises 15 residues. CDR3 in DNA: TGTGCCAGTACTCCCGGGACACCGAACACCGGGGAGCTGTTTTTT. As protein: CASTPGTPNTGELFF.

As to this clonotype: A read error may account for a junction end that differs from germline. This chain uses TRBV12-3 or TRBV12-4 with TRBJ2-5, with 10 bases aligning to TRBD2. This CDR3 has 11 amino acids. The CDR3: CTSCSGTSAFF. For the CDR3, the DNA is TGTACCAGCTGTTCGGGGACTAGCGCCTTCTTC.

Notes on this clonotype: An end of the junction does not agree with germline; a read error may underlie this. This chain links TRBV4-1 with TRBJ2-1; 8 nucleotides match TRBD2. CDR1 and CDR2 from the germline V gene are MGHRA and YSYEKL. The CDR3 runs to 14 residues. CDR3 sequence (DNA): TGCGCCAGCAGCCCGGCGGGAGGATACAATGAGAAGTTCTTC. Its protein is CASSPAGGYNEKFF.

The V call is TRBV6-1, the J call TRBJ2-3; D may be TRBD1 or TRBD2 (5 bases each). Germline CDR1 MNHNS, CDR2 SASEGT. Between the trimmed V and J ends, which lost 2 bases and 11 bases, there was a span of 29 bases. The CDR3 contains 18 residues. The CDR3 DNA reads TGTGCCAGCAGTGAACCAGCTCGCGGGCCGTATAGCACAGGTATGCAGTATTTT. This gives the protein CASSEPARGPYSTGMQYF.

About this clonotype itself: At one of its ends the junction is not consistent with the germline gene, which may arise from a read error. This chain joins TRBV6-1 and TRBJ2-7; D is unresolved. CDR1 is MNHNS, CDR2 SASEGT, per germline. The CDR3 consists of 12 residues. This CDR3 is CVSSEMTVEQYF. The CDR3 region has the DNA TGTGTCAGCAGTGAAATGACGGTCGAGCAGTACTTC.

As regards this clonotype: Germline and junction disagree at one end, which may indicate a read error. The V gene is TRBV11-1, the J gene TRBJ2-7, with unresolved D. Looked up from germline, CDR1 is SGHAT and CDR2 is FQDESV (reference sequence). The CDR3 extends over 15 amino acids. The CDR3 is CASSLEATVSFKQYF. The DNA for the CDR3 is TGTGCCAGCAGTTTAGAGGCGACCGTGTCCTTCAAGCAGTACTTC.

With respect to this clonotype: Germline and junction disagree at one end, which may indicate a read error. The V and J genes are TRBV5-1 and TRBJ2-1; no clear D. Per the germline V gene, CDR1 is SGHRS and CDR2 is YFSETQ. This CDR3 is 18 amino acids long. CDR3 nucleotides: TGTGTCAGCAGCCCGCTTACCGGCGGCGGTAGCTCCTTCAATGGGCAGTTCTTC. This codes for CVSSPLTGGGSSFNGQFF.

Points on this clonotype: No conserved phenylalanine or tryptophan ends this CDR3, so it is likely a read error. This sequence joins TRBV20-1 and TRBJ2-7; D not resolved. V was trimmed by 5 bases and J by 7 bases, leaving 12 bases between them. Germline V gives CDR1 DFQATT, CDR2 SNEGSKA (reference sequence). This CDR3 has 11 residues. The CDR3 spells CSAGLSTEQYS. CDR3 nucleotide sequence: TGCAGTGCTGGATTATCGACGGAGCAGTACTCC.

Ten or more counts support this clonotype. The CDR3 DNA is TGTGCCAGCAGCCCCCAGGGTGCCTATAATTCACCCCTCCACTTT. Its protein is CASSPQGAYNSPLHF. The chain couples TRBV13 to TRBJ1-6; D possibly corresponds to TRBD1 (5 bases). V lost 5 bases and J 2 bases, leaving 10 bases between the germline ends. The CDR3 sequence is 15 residues long. In germline, CDR1 is PRHDT, CDR2 FYEKMQ (reference sequence).

To note about this clonotype: Given a much more abundant clone one base away, this may be a read error. The V gene is TRBV28, the J gene TRBJ2-5; 8 bases agree with TRBD2. Per the germline V gene, CDR1 is MDHEN and CDR2 is SYDVKM. The CDR3 extends over 14 amino acids. CDR3 sequence (DNA): TGTGTCAGCAGCAAAACTAGCGGCGCTGAGACCCAGTACTTC. Its translation: CVSSKTSGAETQYF. The whole variable domain, filled in from reference TRBV28 and TRBJ2-5, reads DVKVTQSSRYLVKRTGEKVFLECVQDMDHENMFWYRQDPGLGLRLIYFSYDVKMKEKGDIPEGYSVSREKKERFSLILESASTNQTSMYLCVSSKTSGAETQYFGPGTRLLVL.

This clonotype was seen a handful of times. A read error may explain this, as a much larger clone is one base away. CDR3 sequence reads: CASSRLAQETQHF. The CDR3 coding sequence is TGTGCCAGCAGCCGACTAGCGCAAGAGACCCAGCACTTC. The chain combines TRBV5-6 with TRBJ2-5; 8 nucleotides match TRBD2. Germline CDR1 SGHDT, CDR2 YYEEEE. This CDR3 region has 13 residues.

The chain couples TRBV6-5 to TRBJ2-7; no clear D. The CDR3 totals 14 residues. Trimming took off 5 bases at V and 6 bases at J, with 17 bases between the two ends. Looked up from germline, CDR1 is MNHEY and CDR2 is SVGAGI. The CDR3 region has the DNA TGTGCCAGCAGTAACCAGTCAACCCCTCCCGAGCAGTACTTC. It codes for CASSNQSTPPEQYF.

This clonotype showed up just a few times. A read error is possible here, since a much larger clone lies one base away. The chain recombines TRBV6-6 with TRBJ2-1; D tentatively fits TRBD1 or TRBD2 (6 bases each). V lost 5 bases, J lost 5 bases, and 22 bases lay in between. This CDR3 has 17 amino acids. CDR1 is MNHNY, CDR2 SVGAGI, per germline (reference sequence). The CDR3 nucleotides read TGTGCCAGCAGTGGGGGTTGGGGGGCCTCCTCGAACAATGAGCAGTTCTTC. As protein: CASSGGWGASSNNEQFF.

On this clonotype itself: The CDR3 carries no conserved terminal phenylalanine or tryptophan, so it likely arises from a read error. The chain employs TRBV29-1 and TRBJ2-5; 7 bases line up with TRBD1. The CDR3 is 16 residues long. Trimming at V came to 3 bases and at J to 0 bases, leaving 10 bases not matched to a gene. CDR1 and CDR2 from the germline V gene are SQVTM and ANQGSEA. CDR3 sequence (DNA): TGCAGCGTTGACGGGGCAGGGGGTCCGTACCAAGAGACCCAGTACTAC. It codes for CSVDGAGGPYQETQYY.

This clonotype showed up just a few times. A much larger clone sits a single nucleotide away, making a read error possible. This chain uses TRBV5-1 with TRBJ2-1; D gene uncertain. This CDR3 is 11 amino acids long. In germline, CDR1 is SGHRS, CDR2 YFSETQ. The DNA for the CDR3 is TGCGCCAGCAGCGAAACGGGCGAGCAGCTCTTC. Protein product: CASSETGEQLF.

A note on this clonotype: The junction departs from the called germline gene at one end, perhaps through a read error. The genes are TRBV10-3 and TRBJ2-3; weak D call: TRBD1 (6 bases). The CDR3 runs 14 residues. CDR1 is ENHRY, CDR2 SYGVKD, per germline. The CDR3 nucleotides read TGTGCTATCAGTGGGGGCACAGGTACAGATACGCAGTATTTT. This translates into CAISGGTGTDTQYF.

Notes on this clonotype: The junction departs from germline at one end; a sequencing error may be responsible. This sequence joins TRBV10-1 and TRBJ2-5; D might be TRBD1 (6 bases). CDR3 length: 15 residues. CDR1 is WNHNN and CDR2 is SYGVQD in the germline V gene (reference sequence). The CDR3 DNA reads as TGCGCCAGCAGTGAGTCGTTACTAGAGGGGGAGACCCAATACTTC. The encoded protein is CASSESLLEGETQYF.

Details on this clonotype: One end of the junction is discordant with germline, which a read error may explain. The DNA for the CDR3 is TGTGCCAGCTCACCGGGGGACGATTCCCTCGGCTTT. Translation: CASSPGDDSLGF. This chain uses TRBV18 with TRBJ1-3; tentative D call: TRBD1 (5 bases). This CDR3 is 12 amino acids long. CDR1 KGHSH and CDR2 LQKENI come from the germline V gene.

This clonotype has a count of ten or more. The J gene is TRBJ2-5, the V gene TRBV10-3; 7 bases agree with TRBD1. The CDR3 spans 14 residues. CDR1 and CDR2 (germline): ENHRY, SYGVKD. The V segment lost 6 bases and the J segment 0 bases; nucleotides outside the gene matches: 4. CDR3: CAISLGQYQETQYF. CDR3 nucleotides: TGTGCCATCAGCTTGGGACAGTACCAAGAGACCCAGTACTTC.

To note about this clonotype: Since the CDR3 does not end with the conserved phenylalanine or tryptophan, this likely comes from a read error. The gene calls are TRBV7-8 and TRBJ2-5; 7 nucleotides agree with TRBD2. The CDR3 runs to 15 residues. V lost 1 base and J lost 5; bases outside the gene matches: 7. Germline V gives CDR1 SGHVS, CDR2 FQNEAQ. CDR3 loop: CASSLETSLSETQYL. CDR3 bases: TGTGCCAGCAGCTTAGAGACTAGCCTCTCCGAGACCCAGTACCTC.

Regarding this clonotype: A junction end diverges from the germline sequence, so it may reflect a read error. The chain uses TRBV6-2 or TRBV6-3 and TRBJ2-3; D not resolved. The CDR3 totals 16 residues. Germline CDR1 MNHEY, CDR2 SVGEGT. As DNA, the CDR3 is TGTGTCAGCAGTCCCTCCTCGACCACCCTCACAGATATGCAGTATTTT. It yields the protein CVSSPSSTTLTDMQYF.

To note about this clonotype: Germline is not matched at one junction end, which may reflect a read error. V and J are TRBV11-2 and TRBJ1-2, with D possibly TRBD1 on 6 matching bases. CDR1 and CDR2 (germline): SGHAT, FQNNGV. This CDR3 contains 14 residues. CDR3 residues: CASSLVQGLYGYAF. CDR3 in DNA: TGTGCCAGCAGCTTAGTACAGGGTCTCTACGGCTACGCCTTC.

At least ten counts were recorded for this clonotype. The chain uses TRBV12-3 or TRBV12-4 and TRBJ2-1; tentatively, D is TRBD1 (6 bases). The CDR3 contains 13 residues. Trimming stripped 7 bases from V and 8 bases from J, with 15 bases between. CDR3 nucleotides: TGTGCCAGCACCCTCCAAGAGGGGGATGAGCAGTTCTTC. Translating it yields CASTLQEGDEQFF.

Turning to this clonotype: At one boundary the junction diverges from the germline segment, which might be a read error. The chain uses TRBV4-1 and TRBJ2-2; 8 bases are shared with TRBD1. In germline, CDR1 is MGHRA, CDR2 YSYEKL. The CDR3 totals 14 residues. In nucleotides, the CDR3 is TGCGCCAACAGCCAAGGACAGGGAGCCGGGGAGCTGCTTTTT. Amino acid sequence: CANSQGQGAGELLF.

In regard to this clonotype: Being one base from a much bigger clone, this may be a read error. This chain links TRBV5-1 with TRBJ2-1; 7 bases are a match to TRBD1. Germline loops: CDR1 SGHRS, CDR2 YFSETQ. Losses at the gene ends were 4 bases for V and 5 bases for J; bases not matched to a gene: 6. The CDR3 consists of 14 residues. CDR3 nucleotide sequence: TGCGCCAGCAGCCCGGACAGGAGAAACAATGAGCAGTTCTTC. Translation: CASSPDRRNNEQFF.

A word on this clonotype: A junction end diverges from the germline sequence, so it may reflect a read error. The CDR3 reads CASNLYDNEQFF. For the CDR3, the DNA is TGCGCAAGCAACCTTTATGACAATGAGCAGTTCTTC. The rearrangement joins TRBV4-1 to TRBJ2-1; D ambiguous. Per the germline V gene, CDR1 is MGHRA and CDR2 is YSYEKL. The CDR3 has 12 amino acids.

About this clonotype itself: The germline gene is not matched at one end of the junction; a read error may be the cause. The chain uses TRBV5-4 and TRBJ2-3; TRBD2 aligns across 10 bases. This CDR3 has 17 amino acids. CDR1 and CDR2 from the germline V gene are SGHNT and YYREEE (reference sequence). The DNA of the CDR3 is TGTTCCAGCAGTACGGTAGCTGGGACTAGCGGCACAGATACGCAGTATTTT. The encoded protein is CSSSTVAGTSGTDTQYF.

A word on this clonotype: A much larger clone is a single base away; this may be a read error. The rearrangement joins TRBV28 to TRBJ2-7; weak D call: TRBD2 (5 bases). Trimming stripped 5 bases from V and 4 bases from J, with 18 bases between. CDR3 length equals 15 residues. The V gene's germline CDR1 is MDHEN and CDR2 SYDVKM. The CDR3 nucleotides are TGTGCCAGCAGTCCCGACTTTGTAAGGAGGTACGAGCAGTACTTC. Translation: CASSPDFVRRYEQYF. The whole variable domain, filled in from reference TRBV28 and TRBJ2-7, reads DVKVTQSSRYLVKRTGEKVFLECVQDMDHENMFWYRQDPGLGLRLIYFSYDVKMKEKGDIPEGYSVSREKKERFSLILESASTNQTSMYLCASSPDFVRRYEQYFGPGTRLTVT.